These 21 T cell receptor beta chains were all obtained from the same sample, sequenced in a study of blood T cell repertoires in COVID-19. Generated by immunoSEQ multiplex PCR, the TCRdb table keeps only in-frame clones and is missing some. The table includes tens of thousands of clones, around 83% detected once. The sequencing input was peripheral blood. The receptors stem from a man aged 45 to 65 with active COVID-19.

The chain combines TRBV19 with TRBJ2-7, with 9 bases that match TRBD1. The CDR3 is made up of 13 amino acids. V was pared by 10 bases and J by 5 bases, with 9 bases of the junction left unmatched. Germline values: CDR1 LNHDA, CDR2 SQIVND (reference sequence). CDR3 loop: CATRTGADDEQYF. CDR3 DNA: TGTGCCACAAGGACAGGGGCGGACGACGAGCAGTACTTC. Looking up the rest from reference TRBV19 and TRBJ2-7 gives the full variable domain: DGGITQSPKYLFRKEGQNVTLSCEQNLNHDAMYWYRQDPGQGLRLIYYSQIVNDFQKGDIAEGYSVSREKKESFPLTVTSAQKNPTAFYLCATRTGADDEQYFGPGTRLTVT.

CDR3 amino acids: CASSSHGGAGGETQHF. CDR3 bases: TGTGCCAGCAGCTCCCACGGAGGGGCAGGGGGTGAGACCCAGCATTTT. This sequence joins TRBV9 and TRBJ1-5; 7 bases line up with TRBD1. V was clipped by 4 bases and J by 11 bases; unmatched bases: 18. Germline values: CDR1 SGDLS, CDR2 YYNGEE. The CDR3 length is 16 residues.

V and J are TRBV5-1 and TRBJ2-1, with 7 bases fitting TRBD2. CDR3 length: 16 residues. V shed 4 bases and J 7 bases; nucleotides not matched to a gene: 14. Germline-derived CDR1 and CDR2 are SGHRS and YFSETQ. The CDR3 region has the DNA TGCGCCAGCAGCCCTGCTGCGGGGGAGGTTCGTAATGAGCAGTTCTTC. Its translation: CASSPAAGEVRNEQFF.

As DNA, the CDR3 is TGTGCCAGTAGCAAGACTAGCATGAGAAACATTCAGTACTTC. Its translation: CASSKTSMRNIQYF. This rearrangement joins TRBV19 to TRBJ2-4, with 7 bases identical to TRBD2. The trim removed 6 bases at V and 6 bases at J, leaving 8 bases unmatched. This CDR3 comprises 14 residues. The germline CDR1 and CDR2 sequences are LNHDA and SQIVND (reference sequence).

The V gene is TRBV5-1, the J gene TRBJ2-7, with D maybe TRBD2 (5 bases). Germline CDR1 is SGHRS and CDR2 is YFSETQ. The CDR3 totals 15 residues. V gave up 0 bases and J gave up 0 bases, with 10 bases separating them. This CDR3 reads CASSLARTRSYEQYF. The CDR3 nucleotides read TGCGCCAGCAGCTTGGCTAGGACTCGCTCCTACGAGCAGTACTTC.

The chain's CDR3 is CASRRQGTDTQYF. The CDR3 nucleotides are TGTGCCAGCAGAAGACAAGGCACAGATACGCAGTATTTT. The chain uses TRBV28 and TRBJ2-3; D gene ambiguous. CDR3 length: 13 amino acids. Deletions cut 6 bases from V and 1 base from J, with 8 bases between. Germline loops: CDR1 MDHEN, CDR2 SYDVKM.

V usage is TRBV6-2 or TRBV6-3 and J usage is TRBJ1-2; no definite D call. The germline V gene encodes CDR1 MNHEY and CDR2 SVGEGT. This CDR3 spans 13 amino acids. Trimming took off 1 base at V and 6 bases at J, with 9 bases between the two ends. This chain's CDR3 is CASSYFQAHGYTF. CDR3 bases: TGTGCCAGCAGTTACTTTCAGGCTCATGGCTACACCTTC.

The chain carries TRBV5-4 and TRBJ2-2; 7 positions match TRBD1. The CDR3 spans 17 residues. The junction had 10 bases not matched to a gene; V was cut back by 4 bases and J by 1 base. Germline V gives CDR1 SGHNT, CDR2 YYREEE (reference sequence). CDR3 amino acids: CASSPSGTAQNTGELFF. CDR3 in DNA: TGTGCCAGCAGCCCATCCGGGACAGCCCAGAACACCGGGGAGCTGTTTTTT.

The genes are TRBV3-1 (or the pseudogene TRBV3-2) and TRBJ2-7, with 10 bases fitting TRBD2. This CDR3 spans 15 amino acids. Germline-derived CDR1 and CDR2 are LGHDT and YNNKEL (reference sequence). The J segment lost 0 bases and the V segment lost 4 bases, leaving 3 bases of the junction unmatched. The CDR3 DNA sequence: TGTGCCAGCAGCCCGGGACTAGCGCCCTCCTACGAGCAGTACTTC. Its protein is CASSPGLAPSYEQYF.

This chain joins TRBV6-5 and TRBJ2-2; D uncertain. Germline CDR1 reads MNHEY; CDR2 reads SVGAGI. The length of the CDR3 is 15 residues. Between the trimmed V and J ends, which lost 0 bases and 4 bases, there was a span of 9 bases. The CDR3 protein is CASSYSTTSTGELFF. The CDR3, as DNA: TGTGCCAGCAGTTACTCGACGACATCCACCGGGGAGCTGTTTTTT.

This chain uses TRBV6-1 with TRBJ2-1; 14 bases align to TRBD2. The CDR3 runs 15 residues. The V and J ends lost 3 bases and 6 bases, in that order; junction bases with no gene match: 1. CDR1 is MNHNS, CDR2 SASEGT, per germline. Here the CDR3 reads CASSEGTSGSNEQFF. The CDR3 nucleotides read TGTGCCAGCAGTGAGGGGACTAGCGGGAGCAATGAGCAGTTCTTC.

The V gene is TRBV5-8, the J gene TRBJ2-7; the D is unclear. The CDR3 has 16 amino acids. Germline values: CDR1 SGHTS, CDR2 YDEGEE. Trimming cost V 0 bases and J 2 bases, with 15 bases left between them. CDR3 protein: CASSLGRGINTYEQYF. The CDR3, as DNA: TGTGCCAGCAGCTTGGGGAGAGGAATAAATACCTACGAGCAGTACTTC.

This chain links TRBV18 with TRBJ2-7, with TRBD1 as a possible D gene (6 bases). CDR3 length equals 12 residues. Germline V gives CDR1 KGHSH, CDR2 LQKENI. The ends were cut back, 6 bases at V and 6 bases at J, with 12 bases in the middle. The chain's CDR3 is CASSSDRSEQYF. As DNA, the CDR3 is TGTGCCAGCTCTTCAGACAGGAGCGAGCAGTACTTC.

The chain joins TRBV28 to TRBJ2-1, with 7 bases matching TRBD2. Trimming removed 7 bases from V and 4 bases from J; junction bases left unmatched: 16. The V gene's germline CDR1 is MDHEN and CDR2 SYDVKM. The CDR3 totals 17 residues. Here the CDR3 DNA reads TGTGCCAGCACCGACCCAGAGGGAGGGGTTAATTACAATGAGCAGTTCTTC. As protein: CASTDPEGGVNYNEQFF.

The chain combines TRBV5-1 with TRBJ1-1; 8 nucleotides align to TRBD1. Germline loops: CDR1 SGHRS, CDR2 YFSETQ. The V segment lost 3 bases and the J segment 1 base; nucleotides outside the gene matches: 5. This CDR3 is 15 amino acids long. CDR3 sequence (DNA): TGCGCCAGCAGCTCTGACGGACAGGGGAACACTGAAGCTTTCTTT. This gives the protein CASSSDGQGNTEAFF.

The chain couples TRBV13 to TRBJ2-3, with D possibly matching TRBD2 (5 bases). This CDR3 is built from 20 residues. The V end was cut by 5 bases, the J end by 1 base, with 28 bases between. Looked up from germline, CDR1 is PRHDT and CDR2 is FYEKMQ (reference sequence). The CDR3 sequence: CASSLLRGFSSDSRTDTQYF. The DNA for the CDR3 is TGTGCCAGCAGCCTTCTTAGAGGCTTTAGTTCGGACTCACGCACAGATACGCAGTATTTT.

The rearrangement links TRBV5-1 to TRBJ1-1; D is unresolved. In germline, CDR1 is SGHRS, CDR2 YFSETQ. This CDR3 is built from 13 residues. Trimming took off 4 bases at V and 1 base at J, with 8 bases between the two ends. The CDR3, as DNA: TGCGCCAGCAGCCCGACGGGGAACACTGAAGCTTTCTTT. Translating it yields CASSPTGNTEAFF.

The V and J genes are TRBV19 and TRBJ2-7, with a weak D call TRBD2 (5 bases). Trimming left V 4 bases short and J 2 bases short, with 12 bases between. Germline V CDR1 and CDR2: LNHDA, SQIVND (reference sequence). CDR3 length: 14 amino acids. The CDR3 bases are TGTGCCAGTAGTACATTAGACGGGACCTACGAGCAGTACTTC. It translates to CASSTLDGTYEQYF. Complete variable domain (other parts from reference TRBV19 and TRBJ2-7): DGGITQSPKYLFRKEGQNVTLSCEQNLNHDAMYWYRQDPGQGLRLIYYSQIVNDFQKGDIAEGYSVSREKKESFPLTVTSAQKNPTAFYLCASSTLDGTYEQYFGPGTRLTVT.

V is TRBV6-6 and J is TRBJ2-7; 10 bases agree with TRBD1. The CDR3 length is 13 residues. Germline CDR1 and CDR2: MNHNY and SVGAGI (reference sequence). V lost 6 bases to trimming and J lost 6 bases; unmatched junction nucleotides: 5. CDR3 sequence (DNA): TGTGCCAGCAGACCGGGACAGGGGACCGAGCAGTACTTC. Translating it yields CASRPGQGTEQYF.

The chain joins TRBV7-9 to TRBJ1-1; 8 bases agree with TRBD1. Per the germline V gene, CDR1 is SEHNR and CDR2 is FQNEAQ (reference sequence). J was trimmed by 0 bases and V by 5 bases; bases with no gene match: 8. There are 16 residues in the CDR3. CDR3 residues: CASSRTGRYMNTEAFF. The CDR3 nucleotides read TGTGCCAGCAGCCGGACAGGGCGATACATGAACACTGAAGCTTTCTTT.

The gene calls are TRBV7-7 and TRBJ2-1; 13 positions match TRBD2. Germline CDR1 reads SSHAT; CDR2 reads FNYEAQ (reference sequence). V shed 3 bases, J shed 7 bases, and the junction held 6 bases outside the gene matches. The CDR3 extends over 16 amino acids. Here the CDR3 reads CASSFRTSGRRNEQFF. CDR3 nucleotides: TGTGCCAGCAGCTTCCGGACTAGCGGGAGAAGGAATGAGCAGTTCTTC.